This TCR beta chain comes out of a study of beta chain features in type 1 diabetes. Study-wide results and caveats: Among all four CD4+ subsets, Type 1 diabetes patients had TCRB CDR3s that were moderately but significantly shorter.

Isolated RNA was reverse transcribed in full, so expressed TCRB transcripts were sequenced. There were 3 million to 4 million reads on average in the naive, central memory and regulatory T cell samples. Profiled with immunoSEQ multiplex PCR; TCRdb holds only in-frame clones, not every one. The data contain some 370,000 clones, 8% to 10% of them seen just once; the ten biggest clones take up 0.6%. With regard to this clone: The antigen is unknown.

The CDR3 covers 12 residues. In germline, CDR1 is SNHLY, CDR2 FYNNEI. Trimming took off 7 bases at V and 3 bases at J, with 10 bases between the two ends. The source material was central memory CD4+ T cells from blood. The clonotype originates from a man under 40 with type 1 diabetes. The V gene is TRBV2, the J gene TRBJ2-7, with no clear D. CDR3 sequence (DNA): TGTGCCAGCACCTATACAGTCTACGAGCAGTACTTC. Its translation: CASTYTVYEQYF.